The next 15 T cell receptor beta chains were all read from a single sample in a study of blood T cells in healthy people across ages. PCR was performed a second time for roughly 7 to 11 cycles using a sample-barcoded 5' primer and a J-beta primer mix. TCRdb fed the 5' RACE reads into MiXCR, producing one record per CDR3 protein. The sample carries around 500,000 distinct CDR3 sequences, roughly a quarter recorded once. A further study also used this sample, focusing on T cells of mothers and their children.

Sequences were obtained from blood. The source of these receptors is a boy aged 2 to 10 in good health.

The V gene is TRBV7-2, the J gene TRBJ2-1; D unclear. V was pared by 3 bases and J by 4 bases, with 10 bases between. This CDR3 region has 14 residues. Germline values: CDR1 SGHTA, CDR2 FQGNSA. The CDR3 reads CASSFYHHYNEQFF. The CDR3 DNA follows: TGTGCCAGCAGCTTTTACCACCATTACAATGAGCAGTTCTTC. Variable domain in full (rest from reference TRBV7-2 and TRBJ2-1): GAGVSQSPSNKVTEKGKDVELRCDPISGHTALYWYRQSLGQGLEFLIYFQGNSAPDKSGLPSDRFSAERTGGSVSTLTIQRTQQEDSAVYLCASSFYHHYNEQFFGPGTRLTVL.

This clonotype was observed a few times. V usage is TRBV4-1 and J usage is TRBJ2-4; TRBD2 matches at 7 bases. The CDR3 is 17 residues long. J gave up 0 bases and V 0 bases, and 5 bases lay outside the gene matches. Germline values: CDR1 MGHRA, CDR2 YSYEKL. CDR3 sequence (DNA): TGCGCCAGCAGCCAAGATCCAGCGGGGTTAGCCAAAAACATTCAGTACTTC. Amino acid sequence: CASSQDPAGLAKNIQYF.

CDR3 DNA sequence: TGCAGTGCTAGGTCACGGGATGGGCAGTACTTC. This codes for CSARSRDGQYF. The J gene is TRBJ2-5, the V gene TRBV20-1; tentatively, D is TRBD2 (5 bases). This CDR3 comprises 11 residues. Deletions cut 3 bases from V and 11 bases from J, with 13 bases between. The germline V gene has CDR1 DFQATT and CDR2 SNEGSKA (reference sequence).

The chain combines TRBV10-3 with TRBJ1-1; 8 positions match TRBD1. Trimming took 6 bases from V and 4 from J; bases not matched to a gene: 16. CDR1 and CDR2 (germline): ENHRY, SYGVKD. This CDR3 comprises 17 residues. The DNA for the CDR3 is TGTGCCATCAGCGAGACAGGGGATGGTTTGGGTCGCACTGAAGCTTTCTTT. It specifies CAISETGDGLGRTEAFF.

This clonotype was counted only a few times. The rearrangement uses TRBV29-1 and TRBJ2-1; no clear D gene. The germline gives CDR1 SQVTM, CDR2 ANQGSEA. The CDR3 length is 11 residues. V was clipped by 5 bases and J by 10 bases, with 12 bases between them. The chain's CDR3 is CSVSQAEEQFF. The DNA for the CDR3 is TGCAGCGTTAGTCAGGCTGAAGAGCAGTTCTTC.

Ten or more counts support this clonotype. V gene TRBV12-3 or TRBV12-4 combines with J gene TRBJ1-1; D gene ambiguous. V lost 6 bases to trimming and J lost 0 bases, with 8 bases between them. This CDR3 contains 13 residues. CDR3 loop: CASSLQMNTEAFF. In nucleotides, the CDR3 is TGTGCCAGCAGCTTACAGATGAACACTGAAGCTTTCTTT.

This chain connects TRBV12-3 or TRBV12-4 to TRBJ2-5; D perhaps matches TRBD2 (5 bases). The J call could be wrong; TRBJ2-1 is a better fit for the DNA end. The CDR3 loop spans 12 amino acids. CDR3 nucleotides: TGTGCCAGCAGTTTCGGGGTGGGGGAGCAGTTCTTC. This codes for CASSFGVGEQFF.

The chain recombines TRBV4-1 with TRBJ2-2, with D perhaps TRBD2 (7 bases). V lost 1 base and J lost 6, with 15 bases in between. The CDR3 has 16 amino acids. Germline lookup yields CDR1 MGHRA and CDR2 YSYEKL. CDR3 sequence: CASSQVPWGGPGELFF. CDR3 nucleotides: TGCGCCAGCAGCCAAGTGCCGTGGGGGGGGCCCGGGGAGCTGTTTTTT.

This clonotype was found a few times. The chain uses TRBV2 and TRBJ1-5; D may be TRBD1 (5 bases). Germline V gene lookup returns CDR1 SNHLY and CDR2 FYNNEI. The CDR3 is made up of 13 amino acids. V was trimmed by 3 bases and J by 6 bases, leaving 9 bases between them. In DNA, the CDR3 is TGTGCCAGCAGTGACAGGGCGGCTCAGCCCCAGCATTTT. This encodes CASSDRAAQPQHF.

V gene TRBV2 combines with J gene TRBJ2-3, with 8 bases identical to TRBD1. The length of the CDR3 is 13 residues. Germline lookup yields CDR1 SNHLY and CDR2 FYNNEI. The ends lost 6 bases at V and 1 base at J; junction bases unmatched: 0. CDR3 bases: TGTGCCAGCAGGGACAGGGGCACAGATACGCAGTATTTT. This gives the protein CASRDRGTDTQYF.

The chain has TRBV20-1 and TRBJ2-5; 8 bases line up with TRBD2. The better agreement between TRBJ2-7 and the DNA end casts doubt on the J call. The CDR3 covers 13 residues. Germline V gene lookup returns CDR1 DFQATT and CDR2 SNEGSKA (reference sequence). The CDR3 nucleotides are TGCAGTGCTGATCTTAGCGGGGTCTACGAGCAGTACTTC. Protein sequence: CSADLSGVYEQYF.

With regard to this clonotype: One junction end does not reproduce the germline sequence, and a read error may be involved. CDR3 region: CASSPAGRENNEQFF. CDR3 DNA sequence: TGTGCTAGCAGCCCCGCAGGGAGGGAGAACAATGAGCAGTTCTTC. The rearrangement links TRBV7-7 to TRBJ2-1; 7 bases fit TRBD2. Germline V gives CDR1 SSHAT, CDR2 FNYEAQ (reference sequence). CDR3 size: 15 residues.

This clonotype showed up just a few times. This clone may be a read error of a much larger clone one base away. The chain recombines TRBV3-1 with TRBJ2-5; D gene ambiguous. Germline V CDR1 and CDR2: LGHDT, YNNKEL (reference sequence). The length of the CDR3 is 12 residues. The CDR3 nucleotides are TGTACCAGCAGCCGACGCGAGGAGACCCAGTACTTC. Residues: CTSSRREETQYF.

The V and J genes are TRBV13 and TRBJ2-3, with D maybe TRBD2 (5 bases). The CDR3 runs 16 residues. Germline CDR1 is PRHDT and CDR2 is FYEKMQ (reference sequence). Trimming left V 0 bases short and J 4 bases short, with 14 bases between. CDR3: CASSLGYGILPDTQYF. For the CDR3, the DNA is TGTGCCAGCAGCTTAGGCTACGGGATCCTCCCAGATACGCAGTATTTT.

The chain links TRBV5-5 to TRBJ2-5, with D perhaps TRBD2 (6 bases). Germline lookup yields CDR1 SGHKS and CDR2 YYEKEE (reference sequence). CDR3 length: 14 residues. Trimming took 7 bases from V and 6 from J, leaving 19 bases between them. CDR3 amino acids: CASGEILGGQTQYF. CDR3 DNA sequence: TGTGCCAGCGGGGAAATCTTGGGGGGACAGACCCAGTACTTC.